This TCR beta chain was identified during a study of blood T cell repertoires in COVID-19. Study background: Samples representing acute and convalescent COVID-19 were sourced from the United States, Italy and Spain. The cDNA or gDNA used as material had been derived from T cells, B-cell-depleted T cells, or PBMCs.

V shed 5 bases and J 0 bases; nucleotides not matched to a gene: 9. Germline V gene lookup returns CDR1 LNHDA and CDR2 SQIVND (reference sequence). This CDR3 has 16 amino acids. In the original analysis: Estimation of nucleated cell counts was performed using reference gene primer amplification. Data came from immunoSEQ multiplex PCR; TCRdb stores just in-frame clones and leaves some out. V, J and clone size were drawn from that table, and D and trimming were deduced from the DNA. The data hold roughly 250,000 clones, with about 86% observed a single time. The chain uses TRBV19 and TRBJ1-2, with 7 bases that match TRBD1. This clonotype was sampled from a middle-aged man with active or convalescent COVID-19. The sample comprised peripheral blood. The CDR3 DNA sequence: TGTGCCAGTAGTGTCGGACAGGCCCCAACTAACTATGGCTACACCTTC. Its protein is CASSVGQAPTNYGYTF. The whole variable domain, filled in from reference TRBV19 and TRBJ1-2, reads DGGITQSPKYLFRKEGQNVTLSCEQNLNHDAMYWYRQDPGQGLRLIYYSQIVNDFQKGDIAEGYSVSREKKESFPLTVTSAQKNPTAFYLCASSVGQAPTNYGYTFGSGTRLTVV.